The entry below gives a single T cell receptor (beta chain) sequence along with its context. The authors' processing: Scientists estimated how many nucleated cells there were by amplifying reference gene primers. TCRdb keeps only in-frame clones here, not all; method: immunoSEQ multiplex PCR. V, J and clone size derive from that table, while D and trimming were established from the DNA sequence. The table lists approximately 200,000 clones, roughly nine tenths of them singletons. This sample stems from a study of blood T cell repertoires in COVID-19. Study summary: Samples came from the United States, Italy and Spain, spanning acute and convalescent COVID-19. In each case, the material was cDNA or gDNA derived from T cells, B-cell-depleted T cells, or PBMCs.

This clonotype was sampled from a woman between 45 and 65 years old with acute or convalescent COVID-19. What was sequenced was peripheral blood.

The CDR3 DNA follows: TGTGCCAGTAGTATTCTTTGGACAGGGTTTCTTACTTCTGGAAACACCATATATTTT. The encoded protein is CASSILWTGFLTSGNTIYF. The V gene is TRBV19, the J gene TRBJ1-3; 8 positions agree with TRBD1. Germline-derived CDR1 and CDR2 are LNHDA and SQIVND (reference sequence). This CDR3 contains 19 residues. J lost 1 base, V lost 3 bases, and 14 bases had no gene match.